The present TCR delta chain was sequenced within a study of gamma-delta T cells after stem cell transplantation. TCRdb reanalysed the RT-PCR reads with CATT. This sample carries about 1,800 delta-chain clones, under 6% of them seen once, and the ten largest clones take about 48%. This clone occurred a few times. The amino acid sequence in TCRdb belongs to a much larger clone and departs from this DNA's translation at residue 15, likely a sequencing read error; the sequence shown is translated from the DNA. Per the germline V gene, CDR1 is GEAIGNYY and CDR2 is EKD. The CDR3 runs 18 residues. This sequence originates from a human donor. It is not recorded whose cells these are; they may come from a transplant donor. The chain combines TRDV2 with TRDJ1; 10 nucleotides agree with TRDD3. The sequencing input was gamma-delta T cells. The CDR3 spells CACDTVATLGDTTDRLIF. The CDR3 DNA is TGTGCCTGTGACACCGTCGCTACGTTGGGGGATACAACCGATAGACTCATCTTT.